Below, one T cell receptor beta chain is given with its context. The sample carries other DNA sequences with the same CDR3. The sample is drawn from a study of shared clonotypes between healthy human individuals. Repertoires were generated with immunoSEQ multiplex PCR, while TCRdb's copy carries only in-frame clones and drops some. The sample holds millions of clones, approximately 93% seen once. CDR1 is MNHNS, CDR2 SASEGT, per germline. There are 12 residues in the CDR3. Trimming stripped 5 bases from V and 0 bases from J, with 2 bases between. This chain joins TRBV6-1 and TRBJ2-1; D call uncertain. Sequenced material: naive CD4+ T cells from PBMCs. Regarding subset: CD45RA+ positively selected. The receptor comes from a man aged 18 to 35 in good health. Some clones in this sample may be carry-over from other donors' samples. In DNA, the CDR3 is TGTGCCAGCAGTAACTCCTACAATGAGCAGTTCTTC. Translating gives CASSNSYNEQFF.